The 30 T cell receptor beta chains below come from one sample, sequenced in a study of radiotherapy plus CTLA-4 blockade in lung cancer. This table comes from immunoSEQ multiplex PCR, and its TCRdb copy is limited to in-frame clones, with some not included. The data show approximately 75,000 clones, roughly three quarters seen once. Sequenced material: peripheral blood, taken from a patient treated with radiotherapy plus ipilimumab. These receptors came from a human donor with non-small cell lung cancer who had a complete response to radiotherapy plus ipilimumab.

The chain employs TRBV27 and TRBJ2-2, with D possibly matching TRBD1 (5 bases). The CDR3 sequence is 14 residues long. CDR1 and CDR2 from the germline V gene are MNHEY and SMNVEV (reference sequence). Trimming removed 5 bases at V and 1 base at J, with 8 bases between. DNA for the CDR3: TGTGCCAGCAGTCTAACAGGGAACACCGGGGAGCTGTTTTTT. It translates to CASSLTGNTGELFF.

This chain joins TRBV27 and TRBJ1-1; D is possibly TRBD1 (6 bases). The CDR3 has 14 residues. Germline lookup yields CDR1 MNHEY and CDR2 SMNVEV (reference sequence). Trimming cost V 5 bases and J 1 base, with 11 bases left between them. CDR3 region: CASSTWGQNTEAFF. CDR3 coding DNA: TGTGCCAGCAGTACTTGGGGACAGAACACTGAAGCTTTCTTT.

This clone was recorded once. The V and J genes are TRBV18 and TRBJ1-1; 8 positions agree with TRBD1. J gave up 14 bases and V 6 bases, and 32 bases lay outside the gene matches. CDR3 size: 19 residues. Germline assignment: CDR1 KGHSH and CDR2 LQKENI. The CDR3 DNA is TGTGCCAGCTCCCCTGCTCAGGCAGGGGGCTTTGGGGTCACTCCGCGCCTCTTCTTT. Protein sequence: CASSPAQAGGFGVTPRLFF.

This clone was detected only a few times. The chain carries TRBV11-3 and TRBJ1-1, with D maybe TRBD1 (6 bases). Deletions cut 5 bases from V and 2 bases from J, with 12 bases between. The CDR3 sequence is 14 residues long. Germline loops: CDR1 SGHNT, CDR2 YENEEA. The CDR3 DNA reads TGTGCCAGCAGCCAGACGGGGGCCAACACTGAAGCTTTCTTT. It encodes CASSQTGANTEAFF.

The chain is built from TRBV18 and TRBJ2-7, with D hard to call. Per germline, CDR1 KGHSH and CDR2 LQKENI. The CDR3 runs 18 residues. The V gene lost 0 bases and the J gene lost 7 bases, with 25 bases spanning the gap. CDR3 in DNA: TGTGCCAGCTCACCACCCTTTTCGCGATCCCCTTTACGTGTTGAGCAGTACTTC. It codes for CASSPPFSRSPLRVEQYF.

The gene calls are TRBV18 and TRBJ2-1; TRBD2 aligns across 10 bases. V shed 4 bases, J shed 8 bases, and the junction held 8 bases outside the gene matches. From germline, CDR1 is KGHSH and CDR2 LQKENI. CDR3 length: 15 residues. CDR3 sequence: CASSRQREGRDEQFF. The CDR3 coding sequence is TGTGCCAGCTCACGTCAGCGGGAGGGCCGCGATGAGCAGTTCTTC.

The chain is built from TRBV9 and TRBJ2-3, with D perhaps matching TRBD1 (6 bases). The CDR3 sequence is 15 residues long. Deletions cut 5 bases from V and 4 bases from J, with 17 bases between. Germline CDR1 is SGDLS and CDR2 is YYNGEE. In nucleotides, the CDR3 is TGTGCCAGCAGTCTTATAGACAGGACGGCAGATACGCAGTATTTT. It is translated as CASSLIDRTADTQYF.

The chain carries TRBV28 and TRBJ1-5; 9 nucleotides match TRBD1. Germline CDR1 reads MDHEN; CDR2 reads SYDVKM. CDR3 size: 18 residues. The V segment lost 5 bases and the J segment 0 bases; nucleotides outside the gene matches: 11. CDR3 residues: CASSRRPNRGLSNQPQHF. The CDR3 DNA is TGTGCCAGCAGTCGCCGGCCAAACAGGGGGCTTAGCAATCAGCCCCAGCATTTT.

This clone was detected only a few times. The gene calls are TRBV19 and TRBJ2-7; TRBD1 aligns across 7 bases. J lost 3 bases, V lost 5 bases, and 10 bases had no gene match. From germline, CDR1 is LNHDA and CDR2 SQIVND (reference sequence). The CDR3 consists of 15 residues. Written as DNA, the CDR3 is TGTGCCAGTAGTGATCGACAGGGTATGGTCTACGAGCAGTACTTC. This gives the protein CASSDRQGMVYEQYF.

The chain uses TRBV29-1 and TRBJ2-7; no clear D gene. The germline CDR1 and CDR2 sequences are SQVTM and ANQGSEA. This CDR3 has 14 amino acids. V was pared by 7 bases and J by 0 bases, with 16 bases between. The CDR3: CSARVTPSSYEQYF. The CDR3 nucleotides read TGCAGCGCCCGAGTCACACCGAGCTCCTACGAGCAGTACTTC.

CDR3 in amino acids: CAISESTSGNQETQYF. The DNA of the CDR3 is TGTGCCATCAGTGAGTCAACTAGCGGGAACCAAGAGACCCAGTACTTC. This chain uses TRBV10-3 with TRBJ2-5; 10 bases agree with TRBD2. CDR3 length: 16 amino acids. The germline gives CDR1 ENHRY, CDR2 SYGVKD. J was trimmed by 0 bases and V by 0 bases; bases with no gene match: 1.

The V and J genes are TRBV9 and TRBJ1-1; no firm D call. The CDR3 has 15 residues. CDR1 SGDLS and CDR2 YYNGEE come from the germline V gene. The V gene lost 0 bases and the J gene lost 0 bases, with 9 bases spanning the gap. The DNA of the CDR3 is TGTGCCAGCAGCGTAGTCTCAGCCTTGAACACTGAAGCTTTCTTT. Encoded protein: CASSVVSALNTEAFF.

The J gene is TRBJ1-1, the V gene TRBV7-9; 8 bases are a match to TRBD1. Germline V gene data show CDR1 as SEHNR and CDR2 as FQNEAQ (reference sequence). The V and J ends lost 1 base and 11 bases, in that order; junction bases with no gene match: 3. The CDR3 sequence is 12 residues long. CDR3 in DNA: TGTGCCAGCAGCTTAGACAGGGGGGTTGCTTTCTTT. It translates to CASSLDRGVAFF.

This clone was seen a few times. The CDR3 protein is CASSEGANTEAFF. CDR3 bases: TGTGCCAGCAGCGAGGGTGCGAACACTGAAGCTTTCTTT. This chain uses TRBV7-2 with TRBJ1-1; D remains ambiguous. The CDR3 contains 13 residues. Germline CDR1 SGHTA, CDR2 FQGNSA. V shed 5 bases and J shed 1 base, with 8 bases lying between them.

The CDR3 nucleotides read TGTGCCAGCAGTGTCTTGAGGGGCAGCACCGGGGAGCTGTTTTTT. Residues: CASSVLRGSTGELFF. V gene TRBV2 combines with J gene TRBJ2-2, with D perhaps being TRBD1 or TRBD2 (5 bases each). The V gene's germline CDR1 is SNHLY and CDR2 FYNNEI. This CDR3 contains 15 residues. V was cut by 4 bases and J by 4 bases, with 13 bases left in between.

This clone has a handful of counts. The J gene is TRBJ2-2, the V gene TRBV7-8; 12 nucleotides line up with TRBD2. The germline V gene encodes CDR1 SGHVS and CDR2 FQNEAQ. V lost 5 bases to trimming and J lost 1 base; unmatched junction nucleotides: 5. The CDR3 totals 17 residues. Written as DNA, the CDR3 is TGTGCCAGCAGCACCTGGACTAGCGGGATGAACACCGGGGAGCTGTTTTTT. It specifies CASSTWTSGMNTGELFF.

The CDR3 loop is CASSLGSSPPSYEQYF. The CDR3 nucleotides read TGTGCCAGCAGCTTAGGAAGCTCTCCGCCCTCCTACGAGCAGTACTTC. This chain links TRBV7-2 with TRBJ2-7; D gene ambiguous. Germline CDR1 reads SGHTA; CDR2 reads FQGNSA. There are 16 residues in the CDR3. The germline V and J ends were trimmed by 1 base and 0 bases, with 13 bases remaining between them. Variable domain in full (rest from reference TRBV7-2 and TRBJ2-7): GAGVSQSPSNKVTEKGKDVELRCDPISGHTALYWYRQSLGQGLEFLIYFQGNSAPDKSGLPSDRFSAERTGGSVSTLTIQRTQQEDSAVYLCASSLGSSPPSYEQYFGPGTRLTVT.

This clone was counted only a few times. The chain has TRBV19 and TRBJ2-1, with 7 bases aligning to TRBD2. The CDR3 has 14 amino acids. Per the germline V gene, CDR1 is LNHDA and CDR2 is SQIVND (reference sequence). The V and J ends lost 6 bases and 2 bases, in that order; junction bases with no gene match: 4. DNA for the CDR3: TGTGCCAGTAGGGGCGGGGGAACCTACAATGAGCAGTTCTTC. Amino acids: CASRGGGTYNEQFF.

The rearrangement links TRBV27 to TRBJ1-1; 7 nucleotides agree with TRBD1. The germline CDR1 and CDR2 sequences are MNHEY and SMNVEV (reference sequence). CDR3 length: 14 residues. Trimming at V came to 5 bases and at J to 1 base, leaving 4 bases not matched to a gene. The DNA of the CDR3 is TGTGCCAGCAGTCGACAGGGACCGAACACTGAAGCTTTCTTT. Amino acid sequence: CASSRQGPNTEAFF.

The V call is TRBV14, the J call TRBJ1-6; TRBD1 agrees at 8 bases. Germline loops: CDR1 SGHDN, CDR2 FVKESK. The length of the CDR3 is 15 residues. J was trimmed by 13 bases and V by 4 bases; bases with no gene match: 12. The CDR3 nucleotides read TGTGCCAGCAGCCTTCAGGGGGCCGCGTCTACGCCCCTCCACTTT. Protein sequence: CASSLQGAASTPLHF.

This clone has only a few counts. V and J are TRBV9 and TRBJ2-7; 8 bases match TRBD2. Trimming took 3 bases from V and 3 from J; bases not matched to a gene: 5. This CDR3 spans 14 amino acids. The V gene's germline CDR1 is SGDLS and CDR2 YYNGEE. As DNA, the CDR3 is TGTGCCAGCAGCGCTACCGGGACTAGCTACGAGCAGTACTTC. Residues: CASSATGTSYEQYF. The variable domain in full, completed from reference TRBV9 and TRBJ2-7, reads DSGVTQTPKHLITATGQRVTLRCSPRSGDLSVYWYQQSLDQGLQFLIQYYNGEERAKGNILERFSAQQFPDLHSELNLSSLELGDSALYFCASSATGTSYEQYFGPGTRLTVT.

This clone was picked up one time. CDR3 coding DNA: TGTGCCAGCAGCTTACTAGCTCGGATCACCGGGGAGCTGTTTTTT. It encodes CASSLLARITGELFF. This chain links TRBV5-5 with TRBJ2-2, with D possibly matching TRBD2 (6 bases). The germline V gene has CDR1 SGHKS and CDR2 YYEKEE (reference sequence). CDR3 length equals 15 residues. V shed 2 bases and J shed 4 bases, with 12 bases lying between them. Full variable domain (rest looked up from reference TRBV5-5 and TRBJ2-2): DAGVTQSPTHLIKTRGQQVTLRCSPISGHKSVSWYQQVLGQGPQFIFQYYEKEERGRGNFPDRFSARQFPNYSSELNVNALLLGDSALYLCASSLLARITGELFFGEGSRLTVL.

The rearrangement uses TRBV6-5 and TRBJ1-2; D is possibly TRBD1 (6 bases). Trimming stripped 7 bases from V and 7 bases from J, with 13 bases between. Germline V lookup: CDR1 MNHEY, CDR2 SVGAGI. The CDR3 is 12 residues long. CDR3 bases: TGTGCCAGCAAAAAGGGGGGGTCTGGCTACACCTTC. Amino acids: CASKKGGSGYTF.

The chain carries TRBV19 and TRBJ2-1; D might be TRBD2 (7 bases). V lost 1 base, J lost 2 bases, and 12 bases lay in between. The CDR3 extends over 16 amino acids. Germline lookup yields CDR1 LNHDA and CDR2 SQIVND (reference sequence). This CDR3 is CASSIVGGRTYNEQFF. The DNA of the CDR3 is TGTGCCAGTAGTATAGTCGGGGGGCGAACCTACAATGAGCAGTTCTTC.

This chain joins TRBV30 and TRBJ1-2, with unresolved D. V was trimmed by 0 bases and J by 4 bases, leaving 9 bases between them. There are 13 residues in the CDR3. Germline-derived CDR1 and CDR2 are GTSNPN and SVGIG (reference sequence). CDR3 amino acids: CAWSVLGPYGYTF. The CDR3, as DNA: TGTGCCTGGAGTGTATTGGGCCCCTATGGCTACACCTTC.

This clone was observed once. The V and J genes are TRBV5-1 and TRBJ1-3, with 7 bases fitting TRBD1. CDR3 size: 17 residues. The trim removed 4 bases at V and 1 base at J, leaving 11 bases unmatched. Germline CDR1 reads SGHRS; CDR2 reads YFSETQ. This CDR3 is CASSPGPNRGSGNTIYF. Here the CDR3 DNA reads TGCGCCAGCAGCCCGGGGCCAAACAGGGGATCTGGAAACACCATATATTTT.

The J gene is TRBJ1-2, the V gene TRBV4-1, with 7 bases matching TRBD1. The V and J ends lost 1 base and 8 bases, in that order; junction bases with no gene match: 10. The length of the CDR3 is 15 residues. Germline loops: CDR1 MGHRA, CDR2 YSYEKL. The CDR3 DNA is TGCGCCAGCAGCCAAGGACAGGGTGCCTTAAGCGGCTACACCTTC. It encodes CASSQGQGALSGYTF.

The chain joins TRBV30 to TRBJ1-4; D gene uncertain. V was cut by 2 bases and J by 7 bases, with 8 bases left in between. Germline CDR1 reads GTSNPN; CDR2 reads SVGIG (reference sequence). The length of the CDR3 is 12 residues. The CDR3 loop is CAWSRSSEKLFF. The CDR3 DNA sequence: TGTGCCTGGAGTCGATCGAGTGAAAAACTGTTTTTT.

This chain uses TRBV15 with TRBJ2-1; D might be TRBD1 (6 bases). The CDR3 runs 15 residues. Trimming took 0 bases from V and 2 from J, leaving 8 bases between them. Looked up from germline, CDR1 is LNHNV and CDR2 is YYDKDF (reference sequence). The CDR3 here is CATSRDEGAYNEQFF. The CDR3 bases are TGTGCCACCAGCAGAGATGAGGGGGCCTACAATGAGCAGTTCTTC.

This clone came up once. The V call is TRBV10-3, the J call TRBJ1-1, with D possibly TRBD1 on 5 matching bases. The CDR3 is 13 amino acids. Trimming stripped 3 bases from V and 2 bases from J, with 7 bases between. Germline CDR1 reads ENHRY; CDR2 reads SYGVKD. CDR3 amino acids: CAISDRDNTEAFF. The CDR3 DNA reads as TGTGCCATCAGTGACAGGGATAACACTGAAGCTTTCTTT.